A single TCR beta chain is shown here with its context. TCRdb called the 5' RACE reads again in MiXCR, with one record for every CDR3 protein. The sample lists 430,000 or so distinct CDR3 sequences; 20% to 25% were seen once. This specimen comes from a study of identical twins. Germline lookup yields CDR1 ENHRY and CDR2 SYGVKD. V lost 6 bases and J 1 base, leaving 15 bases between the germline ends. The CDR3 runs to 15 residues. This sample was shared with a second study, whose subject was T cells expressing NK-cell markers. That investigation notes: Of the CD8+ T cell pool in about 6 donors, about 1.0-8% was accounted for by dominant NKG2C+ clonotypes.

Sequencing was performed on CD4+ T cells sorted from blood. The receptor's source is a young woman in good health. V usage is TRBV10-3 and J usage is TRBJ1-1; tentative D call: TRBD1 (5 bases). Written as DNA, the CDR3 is TGTGCCATCAGACCCGTGGGACGGGGGAACACTGAAGCTTTCTTT. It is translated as CAIRPVGRGNTEAFF.